This paragraph covers one T cell receptor beta chain sequence. The CDR3 has 16 residues. Trimming pared 4 bases from V and 0 bases from J, leaving 14 bases between. Germline CDR1 and CDR2: MNHEY and SVGAGI. The data were obtained in a study of blood T cell repertoires in COVID-19. Data came from immunoSEQ multiplex PCR; TCRdb stores just in-frame clones and leaves some out. The data contain around 450,000 clones, about 90% of them singletons. The sequencing sample was made of PBMCs or T cells enriched from blood (not recorded which). The receptor's source is a woman younger than 30 who had recovered from COVID-19. V usage is TRBV6-5 and J usage is TRBJ2-3; D is possibly TRBD1 (6 bases). CDR3 residues: CASSSTAQGSTDTQYF. CDR3 DNA sequence: TGTGCCAGCAGTTCGACAGCTCAGGGGAGCACAGATACGCAGTATTTT.